This record looks at one T cell receptor beta chain sequence and its context. This CDR3 has 18 amino acids. The primer mix had 60 Vbeta and 13 Jbeta primers. Under the authors' procedure: Per a later analysis, the number of unique TCR beta chains was roughly 83 million, of which roughly 9.9 million were shared. This table comes from immunoSEQ multiplex PCR, and its TCRdb copy is limited to in-frame clones, with some not included. The V and J calls and the clone size are those of that table, but D and trimming were determined from the DNA. The sample shows roughly 200,000 clones, about three quarters of them seen only once. The source of the sample is a study of cytomegalovirus exposure and HLA in healthy donors. Study overall: Clustering assigned 81% of the approximately 400 genotyped donors to the Caucasian-associated ancestry cluster.

The V gene is TRBV12-2, the J gene TRBJ2-2; the table's TRBD2 call for D was not verified on the DNA. TRBV12-2 corresponds to a pseudogene. The receptor comes from a woman aged 55-69 years in good health and CMV-seropositive. Material: PBMCs. The CDR3 nucleotides read TGTGCAAGTCGCTTAAGGTTTGGGGACTCGGGGAACACCGGGGAGCTGTTTTTT. This codes for CASRLRFGDSGNTGELFF.